This T cell receptor beta chain was documented in a study of control samples from healthy donors and cancer patients (dated by TCRdb to the early 2020s). Looking up the germline V gene (reference sequence) yields CDR1 GTSNPN and CDR2 SVGIG. Germline trimming: 2 bases from V, 2 bases from J; junction bases outside gene matches: 10. The CDR3 has 17 amino acids, counting the end cysteine and phenylalanine. The CDR3 DNA has 51 bases and is translated from base 1. Library method: the immunoSEQ multiplex PCR assay. TCRdb provides this immuneACCESS table in a form limited to in-frame rearrangements. Some clones are lacking; in checked studies, under half of them reflect an unresolved V gene, and why the rest are absent is not known. The sample table lists more than 95,000 clones, 85% to 95% of them with a count of one. 0.58% of the sample comes from the top ten. This clone came up once. What antigen it recognizes has not been identified. No clone much larger than this one lies a single base away; base qualities are absent.

The sample consisted of PBMCs. The source of this sequence is a man older than 75 with head and neck cancer. The chain joins TRBV30 to TRBJ1-3, with 9 bases aligning to TRBD1. The DNA is TGTGCCTGGAGTCTCGGGACAGGGCTATTCACTGGAAACACCATATATTTT. Its protein reads: CAWSLGTGLFTGNTIYF.